This entry lists 26 T cell receptor beta chains sequenced from one sample in a study of CD8+CD57+ T cells in acquired aplastic anemia. The template used for profiling TCR beta VDJ and CDR3 was genomic DNA. A single record per CDR3 protein comes from TCRdb applying MiXCR to the reads. In the table there are 200,000 to 250,000 distinct CDR3 sequences, approximately 60% of which are singletons. Selection for sequencing was limited to patients who had shown CD8+CD57+ cell expansion by flow cytometry. Sequenced sample: sorted CD4+, CD8+, or CD8+CD57+ T cells (not recorded which) from PBMCs. These TCRs come from a human donor with aplastic anemia.

The chain couples TRBV29-1 to TRBJ2-5; D gene unclear. Germline V gives CDR1 SQVTM, CDR2 ANQGSEA. Between the trimmed V and J ends, which lost 6 bases and 0 bases, there was a span of 17 bases. This CDR3 spans 15 amino acids. CDR3 amino acids: CSVDSNLEYQETQYF. The DNA for the CDR3 is TGCAGCGTCGACTCTAATCTCGAGTACCAAGAGACCCAGTACTTC.

This clonotype showed up just a few times. The chain links TRBV2 to TRBJ2-3; D call uncertain. CDR1 is SNHLY and CDR2 is FYNNEI in the germline V gene. Trimming shortened V by 5 bases and J by 4 bases, and 10 bases separated the two germline ends. This CDR3 is built from 13 residues. The CDR3 DNA sequence: TGTGCCAGCAGTCCGCAACGTCCAGATACGCAGTATTTT. It encodes CASSPQRPDTQYF.

The gene calls are TRBV5-1 and TRBJ2-3; D is undetermined. The V and J ends lost 0 bases and 4 bases respectively, with 6 bases between them. The CDR3 covers 13 residues. The germline V gene encodes CDR1 SGHRS and CDR2 YFSETQ. CDR3 region: CASSLETADTQYF. The CDR3 DNA reads as TGCGCCAGCAGCTTGGAAACGGCAGATACGCAGTATTTT.

The rearrangement uses TRBV10-3 and TRBJ2-1, with 12 positions matching TRBD2. Germline-derived CDR1 and CDR2 are ENHRY and SYGVKD. CDR3 length: 12 amino acids. J lost 9 bases, V lost 7 bases, and 1 base had no gene match. For the CDR3, the DNA is TGTGCCATCACTAGCGGGGGGGGTGAGCAGTTCTTC. Encoded protein: CAITSGGGEQFF.

The CDR3 sequence: CATSRGGGLSYEQYF. DNA for the CDR3: TGTGCCACCAGCAGAGGAGGGGGGCTCTCCTACGAGCAGTACTTC. The rearrangement links TRBV15 to TRBJ2-7, with D perhaps assigned TRBD1 or TRBD2 (6 bases each). The length of the CDR3 is 15 residues. From germline, CDR1 is LNHNV and CDR2 YYDKDF (reference sequence). The ends were cut back, 1 base at V and 0 bases at J, with 10 bases in the middle.

Regarding this clonotype: Just one base apart from a much larger clone, this may be a read error. The chain combines TRBV4-2 with TRBJ2-1; perhaps TRBD2 as D (7 bases). Germline V lookup: CDR1 LGHNA, CDR2 YNFKEQ. This CDR3 is built from 16 residues. The CDR3 DNA is TGTGCCAGCTGCCAAGGGGGGGTTAGGGGCGCGGATGAGCAGTTCTTC. Its translation is CASCQGGVRGADEQFF.

Of note for this clonotype: A much larger clonotype is one base distant, so this may be a read error. This chain links TRBV5-5 with TRBJ2-3; D gene ambiguous. Germline loops: CDR1 SGHKS, CDR2 YYEKEE (reference sequence). The CDR3 has 13 residues. The CDR3 coding sequence is TGTGCCAGCAAAGCCTTCGGCACAGATACGCAGTGTTTT. Protein sequence: CASKAFGTDTQCF.

In the case of this clonotype: At one boundary the junction diverges from the germline segment, which might be a read error. The genes are TRBV20-1 and TRBJ2-3, with D possibly TRBD2 on 5 matching bases. The CDR3 loop spans 13 amino acids. CDR1 DFQATT and CDR2 SNEGSKA come from the germline V gene (reference sequence). The CDR3 sequence: CSAGRRESDAQYF. CDR3 DNA sequence: TGCAGTGCTGGAAGAAGGGAGTCAGATGCGCAGTATTTT.

As regards this clonotype: Mismatch with germline at one junction end may stem from a read error. The V and J genes are TRBV20-1 and TRBJ1-1; no definite D call. Per germline, CDR1 DFQATT and CDR2 SNEGSKA (reference sequence). The CDR3 has 15 residues. The CDR3 protein is CSAKWTVMLNTEAFF. The CDR3 DNA reads as TGCAGTGCTAAATGGACGGTTATGCTGAACACTGAAGCCTTCTTT.

In its sample, this clonotype is medium-sized. The chain carries TRBV12-3 or TRBV12-4 and TRBJ1-5; TRBD1 matches 10 bases. The CDR3 runs 14 residues. V gave up 5 bases and J gave up 9 bases; unmatched junction bases: 7. This CDR3 reads CASSPDRGIVPQHF. The CDR3 DNA is TGTGCCAGCAGTCCGGACAGGGGGATTGTGCCCCAGCATTTT.

This clonotype has just a few counts. The rearrangement links TRBV25-1 to TRBJ2-1; the D gene is possibly TRBD2 (5 bases). The length of the CDR3 is 15 residues. CDR1 and CDR2 (germline): MGHDK, SYGVNS. Deletions cut 3 bases from V and 5 bases from J, with 14 bases between. The CDR3: CASSDPSDGNNEQFF. The DNA for the CDR3 is TGTGCCAGCAGTGATCCTTCAGACGGGAACAATGAGCAGTTCTTC.

The chain employs TRBV25-1 and TRBJ2-7; 12 bases line up with TRBD2. Germline V gene data show CDR1 as MGHDK and CDR2 as SYGVNS. Trimming cost V 6 bases and J 0 bases; bases outside gene matches: 6. The CDR3 is made up of 16 amino acids. DNA of the CDR3: TGTGCCAGCAGACAAACTAGCGGGGGGTTCTCCTACGAGCAGTACTTC. Translating gives CASRQTSGGFSYEQYF.

The V call is TRBV7-2, the J call TRBJ2-7; TRBD2 matches at 9 bases. Germline CDR1 SGHTA, CDR2 FQGNSA. The CDR3 is made up of 15 amino acids. V trimming: 2 bases; J trimming: 5 bases; junction bases outside the gene matches: 7. This CDR3 is CASSLLAGTEDEQYF. The DNA of the CDR3 is TGTGCCAGCAGCTTACTAGCGGGGACTGAAGACGAGCAGTACTTC. The full variable domain, its missing parts supplied by reference TRBV7-2 and TRBJ2-7, is GAGVSQSPSNKVTEKGKDVELRCDPISGHTALYWYRQSLGQGLEFLIYFQGNSAPDKSGLPSDRFSAERTGGSVSTLTIQRTQQEDSAVYLCASSLLAGTEDEQYFGPGTRLTVT.

The chain carries TRBV19 and TRBJ1-5, with a tentative D call TRBD1 (6 bases). This CDR3 region has 15 residues. Germline V gene sequence: CDR1 LNHDA, CDR2 SQIVND (reference sequence). V lost 1 base to trimming and J lost 7 bases, with 14 bases between them. DNA of the CDR3: TGTGCCAGTAGTATAGTTACAGGGTCGGGGCAGCCCCAGCATTTT. Protein: CASSIVTGSGQPQHF.

The rearrangement joins TRBV7-2 to TRBJ1-6; D is ambiguous. CDR1 is SGHTA, CDR2 FQGNSA, per germline. This CDR3 comprises 14 residues. V gave up 3 bases and J gave up 10 bases, with 13 bases separating them. Here the CDR3 DNA reads TGTGCCAGCAGCTTGACGACCGGGAACTCACCCCTCCACTTT. Translated: CASSLTTGNSPLHF.

The chain links TRBV12-3 or TRBV12-4 to TRBJ1-5; D may be TRBD1 (6 bases). The CDR3 spans 16 residues. V lost 0 bases to trimming and J lost 7 bases, with 16 bases between them. The DNA for the CDR3 is TGTGCCAGCAGTTTAGCGGCGGGGGGCGCAAGGCAGCCCCAGCATTTT. This codes for CASSLAAGGARQPQHF.

This clonotype is a singleton in its sample. The rearrangement joins TRBV7-9 to TRBJ1-1; perhaps TRBD1 as D (5 bases). Germline-derived CDR1 and CDR2 are SEHNR and FQNEAQ (reference sequence). V was cut by 3 bases and J by 1 base, with 9 bases left in between. The CDR3 runs 14 residues. The CDR3, as DNA: TGTGCCAGCAGCTTCAGACAGACGAACACTGAAGCTTTCTTT. Translated, it gives CASSFRQTNTEAFF. The full variable domain, with the rest looked up from reference TRBV7-9 and TRBJ1-1, is DTGVSQNPRHKITKRGQNVTFRCDPISEHNRLYWYRQTLGQGPEFLTYFQNEAQLEKSRLLSDRFSAERPKGSFSTLEIQRTEQGDSAMYLCASSFRQTNTEAFFGQGTRLTVV.

This chain connects TRBV20-1 to TRBJ1-1; D gene ambiguous. CDR3 length equals 13 residues. Germline CDR1 DFQATT, CDR2 SNEGSKA (reference sequence). Trimming stripped 3 bases from V and 0 bases from J, with 8 bases between. CDR3 DNA sequence: TGCAGTGCTAGGGAGGACCTGAACACTGAAGCTTTCTTT. Translated, it gives CSAREDLNTEAFF.

The chain combines TRBV20-1 with TRBJ1-6; D may be TRBD1 (6 bases). Per germline, CDR1 DFQATT and CDR2 SNEGSKA (reference sequence). The CDR3 sequence is 15 residues long. V was cut by 4 bases and J by 3 bases, with 13 bases left in between. CDR3 residues: CSAKPTGHYNSPLHF. The CDR3 nucleotides read TGCAGTGCTAAGCCGACGGGACACTATAATTCACCCCTCCACTTT.

CDR3: CSASGGVQETQYF. The CDR3 DNA is TGCAGTGCTAGCGGGGGGGTCCAGGAGACCCAGTACTTC. The chain couples TRBV20-1 to TRBJ2-5; 8 nucleotides agree with TRBD2. J gave up 5 bases and V 3 bases, and 5 bases lay outside the gene matches. CDR3 length: 13 residues. Looked up from germline, CDR1 is DFQATT and CDR2 is SNEGSKA (reference sequence).

This rearrangement joins TRBV25-1 to TRBJ2-3; D is perhaps TRBD1 or TRBD2 (5 bases each). This CDR3 contains 14 residues. From germline, CDR1 is MGHDK and CDR2 SYGVNS. The ends were cut back, 6 bases at V and 4 bases at J, with 14 bases in the middle. CDR3 region: CASSDLGTSDTQYF. As DNA, the CDR3 is TGTGCCAGCAGCGACCTAGGGACCTCAGATACGCAGTATTTT.

This clonotype was recorded a few times. This rearrangement joins TRBV7-6 to TRBJ2-7, with unresolved D. The CDR3 totals 12 residues. Germline V gives CDR1 SGHVS, CDR2 FNYEAQ. Trimming left V 5 bases short and J 7 bases short, with 12 bases between. The DNA for the CDR3 is TGTGCCAGCAGCCCGCGCCAAACTGAGCAGTACTTC. It is translated as CASSPRQTEQYF.

The chain uses TRBV10-2 and TRBJ2-1; D gene unclear. The germline V gene encodes CDR1 WSHSY and CDR2 SAAADI. The CDR3 sequence is 11 residues long. V dropped 6 bases and J dropped 9 bases, with 9 bases sitting between them. CDR3 sequence: CASRASSEQFF. For the CDR3, the DNA is TGCGCCAGCAGGGCCTCCAGTGAGCAGTTCTTC.

The V and J genes are TRBV7-2 and TRBJ1-6; TRBD1 agrees at 10 bases. The CDR3 contains 16 residues. Germline CDR1 and CDR2: SGHTA and FQGNSA. V dropped 2 bases and J dropped 6; count of bases not matched to a gene: 4. CDR3 bases: TGTGCCAGCAGCTTACTCCGGACAGGGGGTAATTCACCCCTCCACTTT. Protein: CASSLLRTGGNSPLHF.

The genes are TRBV7-8 and TRBJ2-5; perhaps TRBD2 as D (5 bases). Deletions cut 5 bases from V and 6 bases from J, with 25 bases between. The CDR3 length is 17 residues. Germline V gives CDR1 SGHVS, CDR2 FQNEAQ. CDR3 coding DNA: TGTGCCAGCAGCCCCCCCGTGGAGGAAAGAAGGCAAAAGACCCAGTACTTC. Translated, it gives CASSPPVEERRQKTQYF.

The CDR3 DNA sequence: TGTGCCAGCAGTTTCTGGCTAGGAAATTCACCCCTCCACTTT. Translation: CASSFWLGNSPLHF. The rearrangement joins TRBV12-3 or TRBV12-4 to TRBJ1-6; D remains ambiguous. The V and J ends lost 3 bases and 7 bases respectively, with 10 bases between them. This CDR3 is 14 amino acids long.